This T cell receptor (beta chain) was observed in a study of identical twins. Study results and caveats: Models underestimated out-of-frame TCR alpha sharing in monozygotic twins.

Each CDR3 protein is one row after TCRdb ran MiXCR on the 5' RACE reads. Among about 890,000 distinct CDR3 sequences listed, 10% to 15% were seen once. Points on this clonotype: Its antigen is currently unknown.

Separately, the same data were catalogued under a study of yellow fever vaccine responses in identical twins.

Sequenced material: PBMCs. The source of this sequence is a woman younger than 30 in good health.

DNA of the CDR3: TGCGCCAGCAGCTGGGAGGACAGGGAGCATTCACCCCTCCACTTT. Protein product: CASSWEDREHSPLHF. The chain carries TRBV5-1 and TRBJ1-6; TRBD1 aligns across 8 bases. The CDR3 spans 15 residues. V trimming: 3 bases; J trimming: 8 bases; junction bases outside the gene matches: 7. The germline gives CDR1 SGHRS, CDR2 YFSETQ. Full variable domain (outside the CDR3, taken from reference TRBV5-1 and TRBJ1-6): KAGVTQTPRYLIKTRGQQVTLSCSPISGHRSVSWYQQTPGQGLQFLFEYFSETQRNKGNFPGRFSGRQFSNSRSEMNVSTLELGDSALYLCASSWEDREHSPLHFGNGTRLTVT.